Below, one TCR beta chain is given with its context. The antigen remains unidentified. The data originate from a study of T cell clonotyping in hematopoietic cell transplantation. Sequencing was performed with immunoSEQ multiplex PCR; in TCRdb, only in-frame clones are kept and a portion is missing. The data contain some 6,300 clones, about 83% of them singletons. Findings and limits, study-wide: Few recipient clonotypes overlapped donors; over 97% were de novo at given depth. Broader posttransplant TCR repertoire diversity was predicted by graft donor and pretransplant recipient Inverse Simpson Index values.

Trimming stripped 2 bases from V and 7 bases from J, with 22 bases between. Germline assignment: CDR1 SGHTS and CDR2 YDEGEE. CDR3 length: 17 residues. Sequencing used peripheral blood mononuclear cells, obtained 100 days after allogeneic stem cell transplant. The rearrangement uses TRBV5-8 and TRBJ2-1; possible D gene TRBD2, 6 bases. This sequence originates from a female patient in her forties who had an allogeneic stem cell transplant from a related donor, so the T cells may come from the graft donor. Some clones in this sample may be carry-over from other donors' samples. Written as DNA, the CDR3 is TGTGCCAGCAGCTTCTCCAAGTCGGGAGTTTTAAAGAATGAGCAGTTCTTC. Protein sequence: CASSFSKSGVLKNEQFF.